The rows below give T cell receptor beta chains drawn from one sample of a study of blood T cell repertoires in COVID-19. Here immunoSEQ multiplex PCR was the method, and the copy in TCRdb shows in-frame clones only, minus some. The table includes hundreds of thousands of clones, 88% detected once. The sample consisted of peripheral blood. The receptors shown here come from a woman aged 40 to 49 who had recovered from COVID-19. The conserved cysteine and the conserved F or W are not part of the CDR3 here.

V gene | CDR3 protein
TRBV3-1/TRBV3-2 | ASSQQALVVYEQY
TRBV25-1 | ASSDLGGANEKLF
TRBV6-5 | ASSLVGGDNSPLH
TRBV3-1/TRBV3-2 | ASSQATENTEAF
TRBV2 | ASSRGSGNTIY
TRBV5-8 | ASSLGLAGVGETQY
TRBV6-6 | ASSYDDLRDGYT
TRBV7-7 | ASSQRLGGVGFYEQY
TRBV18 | ASSPRQGGMGTEAF
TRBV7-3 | ASSPFSGRAGNEQF
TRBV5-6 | ASSPGQGWYEQY
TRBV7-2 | ASSLSWHSSEDTEAF
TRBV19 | ASRPGLTAPETQY
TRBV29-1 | SVDGEGGPYGYT
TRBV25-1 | ASSEPRGPLH
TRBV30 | AWSLGGASSYNEQF
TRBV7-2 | ASSPGQGPGQEAF
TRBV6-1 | ASSEDVTDWKLF
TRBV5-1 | ASSLGGQGTEAF
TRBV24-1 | ATSDTGTGGPRYNEQF